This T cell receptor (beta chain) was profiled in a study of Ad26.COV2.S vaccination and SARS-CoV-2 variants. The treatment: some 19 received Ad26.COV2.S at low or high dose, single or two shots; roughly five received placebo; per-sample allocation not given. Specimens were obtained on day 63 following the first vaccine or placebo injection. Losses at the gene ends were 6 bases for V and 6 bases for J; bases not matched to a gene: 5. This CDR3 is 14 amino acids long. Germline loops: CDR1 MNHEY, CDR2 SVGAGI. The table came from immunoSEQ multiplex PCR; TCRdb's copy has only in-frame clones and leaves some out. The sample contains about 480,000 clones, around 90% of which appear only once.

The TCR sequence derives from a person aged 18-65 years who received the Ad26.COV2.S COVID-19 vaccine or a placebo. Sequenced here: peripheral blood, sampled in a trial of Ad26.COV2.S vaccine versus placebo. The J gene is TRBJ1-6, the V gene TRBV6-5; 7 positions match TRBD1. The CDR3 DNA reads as TGTGCCAGCAGCTGGGACAGAACTAATTCACCCCTCCACTTT. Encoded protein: CASSWDRTNSPLHF.